This T cell receptor (beta chain) emerged from a study of blood T cell repertoires in COVID-19. Across the whole study: Acute and convalescent COVID-19 samples came from the United States, Italy and Spain. In each case, the material was cDNA or gDNA derived from T cells, B-cell-depleted T cells, or PBMCs.

The participants were between roughly 18 and 100 years old and came from some 23 US areas. Either two negative PCRs, clearance, or symptom resolution qualified Cohort 3 donors as recovered. Profiling relied on immunoSEQ multiplex PCR, and the TCRdb table lists in-frame clones only, not all of them. The sample consists of hundreds of thousands of clones, around nine tenths of them appearing once. The CDR3 consists of 14 residues. Germline lookup yields CDR1 SEHNR and CDR2 FQNEAQ (reference sequence). V was shortened by 4 bases and J by 1 base, with 10 bases between the two germline ends. Sequenced sample: PBMCs or T cells enriched from blood (not recorded which). The genes are TRBV7-9 and TRBJ1-1; unclear D gene. The sequence came from a man between 60 and 75 years old who had recovered from COVID-19. CDR3 sequence (DNA): TGTGCCAGCAGCTCCTATTCTAAGAACACTGAAGCTTTCTTT. As protein: CASSSYSKNTEAFF.